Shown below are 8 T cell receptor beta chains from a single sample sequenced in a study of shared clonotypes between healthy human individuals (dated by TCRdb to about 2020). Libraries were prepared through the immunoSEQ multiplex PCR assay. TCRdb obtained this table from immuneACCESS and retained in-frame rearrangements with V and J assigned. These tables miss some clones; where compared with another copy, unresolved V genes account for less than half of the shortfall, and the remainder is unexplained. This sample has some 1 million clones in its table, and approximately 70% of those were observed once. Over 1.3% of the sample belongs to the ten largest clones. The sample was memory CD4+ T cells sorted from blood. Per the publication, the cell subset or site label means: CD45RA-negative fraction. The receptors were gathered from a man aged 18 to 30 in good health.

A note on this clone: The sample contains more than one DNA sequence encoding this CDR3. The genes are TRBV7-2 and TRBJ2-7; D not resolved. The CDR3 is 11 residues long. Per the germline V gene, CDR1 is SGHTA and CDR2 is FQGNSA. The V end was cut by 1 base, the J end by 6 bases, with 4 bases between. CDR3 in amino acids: CASSLDREQYF. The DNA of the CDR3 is TGTGCCAGCAGCTTAGATCGCGAGCAGTACTTC.

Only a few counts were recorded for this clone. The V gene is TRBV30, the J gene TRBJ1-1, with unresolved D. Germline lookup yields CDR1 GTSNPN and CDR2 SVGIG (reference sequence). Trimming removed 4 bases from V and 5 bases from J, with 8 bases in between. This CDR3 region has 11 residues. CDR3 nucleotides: TGTGCCTGGACCTTTAGGACTGAAGCTTTCTTT. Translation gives CAWTFRTEAFF.

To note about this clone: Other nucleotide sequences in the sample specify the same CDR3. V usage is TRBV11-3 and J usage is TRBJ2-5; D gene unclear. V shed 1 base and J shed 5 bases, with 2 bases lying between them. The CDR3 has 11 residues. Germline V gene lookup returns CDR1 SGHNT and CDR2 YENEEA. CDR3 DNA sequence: TGTGCCAGCAGCTTAGGGGAGACCCAGTACTTC. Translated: CASSLGETQYF. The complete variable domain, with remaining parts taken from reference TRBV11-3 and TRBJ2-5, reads EAGVVQSPRYKIIEKKQPVAFWCNPISGHNTLYWYLQNLGQGPELLIRYENEEAVDDSQLPKDRFSAERLKGVDSTLKIQPAELGDSAVYLCASSLGETQYFGPGTRLLVL.

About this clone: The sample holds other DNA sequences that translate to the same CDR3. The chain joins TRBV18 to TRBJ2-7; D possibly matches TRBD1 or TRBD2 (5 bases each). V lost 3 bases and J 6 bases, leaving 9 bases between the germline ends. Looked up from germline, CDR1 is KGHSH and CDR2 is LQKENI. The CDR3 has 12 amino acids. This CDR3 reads CASSPGGVEQYF. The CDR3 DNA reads TGTGCCAGCTCACCTGGGGGTGTCGAGCAGTACTTC.

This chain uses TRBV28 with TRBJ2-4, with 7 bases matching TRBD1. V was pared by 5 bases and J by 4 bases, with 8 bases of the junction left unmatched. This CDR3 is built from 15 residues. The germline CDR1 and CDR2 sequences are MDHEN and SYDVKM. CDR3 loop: CASSPSSTGKNIQYF. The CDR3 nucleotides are TGTGCCAGCAGTCCTTCCTCGACAGGGAAAAACATTCAGTACTTC.

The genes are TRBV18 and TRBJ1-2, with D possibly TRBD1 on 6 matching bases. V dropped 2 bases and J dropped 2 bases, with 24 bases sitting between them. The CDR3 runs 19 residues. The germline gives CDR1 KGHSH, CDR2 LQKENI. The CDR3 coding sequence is TGTGCCAGCTCACCATTAAAGGCACAGGGAAATAGCGTCAACTATGGCTACACCTTC. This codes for CASSPLKAQGNSVNYGYTF.

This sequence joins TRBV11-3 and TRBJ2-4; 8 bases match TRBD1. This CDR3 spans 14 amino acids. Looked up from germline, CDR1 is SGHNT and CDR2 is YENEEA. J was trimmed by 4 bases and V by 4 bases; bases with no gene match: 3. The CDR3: CASSSGQEKNIQYF. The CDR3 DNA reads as TGTGCCAGCAGCTCGGGACAGGAGAAAAACATTCAGTACTTC.

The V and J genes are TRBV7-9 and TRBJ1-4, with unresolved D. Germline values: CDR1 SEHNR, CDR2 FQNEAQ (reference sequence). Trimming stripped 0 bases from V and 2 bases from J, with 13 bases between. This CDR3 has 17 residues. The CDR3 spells CASSLASTVGTNEKLFF. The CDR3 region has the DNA TGTGCCAGCAGCTTAGCAAGTACAGTTGGGACTAATGAAAAACTGTTTTTT.